This T cell receptor (beta chain) is from a study of identical twins. Study-wide results and limits: Weaker excess sharing between twins was seen in beta out-of-frame sequences.

Using its own MiXCR run on the 5' RACE reads, TCRdb lists one record per CDR3 protein. This table holds hundreds of thousands of distinct CDR3 sequences, roughly 6.6% found once. Remarks on this clonotype: The antigen is undetermined.

The CDR3 has 15 residues. V was trimmed by 3 bases and J by 3 bases, leaving 14 bases between them. Germline V CDR1 and CDR2: SEHNR, FQNEAQ (reference sequence). These sequences were also reported in another study, on yellow fever vaccine responses in identical twins. From that study: Reportedly, the T cell response mounted by twins to vaccine seemed partly convergent, partly personalized.

The TCR comes from a woman younger than 30 in good health. Material: PBMCs. The chain is built from TRBV7-9 and TRBJ2-5; D gene uncertain. The DNA of the CDR3 is TGTGCCAGCAGCTTCCAGGAAACCCTGGAAGAGACCCAGTACTTC. Protein sequence: CASSFQETLEETQYF.